One T cell receptor (beta chain) is described in this entry. This clone has just a few counts. Its specific antigen is unknown. One base away there is no much larger clone; base qualities are not given. The data are from a study of intratumoral heterogeneity in liver cancer. About the study as a whole: In the full cohort of roughly 14 patients, the median age was about 60 years and the majority of patients were male. To investigate intratumor heterogeneity, the study integrated RNA-seq, DNA sequencing, TCR-seq and SNP array data drawn from multiple regions of hepatocellular carcinoma specimens. A total of some 73 multiregional samples from around 14 HCC patients, consisting of approximately 50 tumoral and approximately 20 adjacent nontumoral regions, were included in the overall cohort.

V was cut back by 9 bases and J by 6 bases, leaving a gap of 20 bases between them. The germline V gene specifies LGHNA as CDR1 and YNFKEQ as CDR2. From its cysteine to its phenylalanine, the CDR3 spans 14 amino acids. Of all the DNA, just the CDR3 is kept, 42 bases in frame from base 1. Using the immunoSEQ assay, the TCR beta chain CDR3 regions were sequenced from genomic DNA. Rearranged VDJ segments were amplified with primers that anneal to V and J segments. The authors' analysis ran thus. The ImmunoSeq Analyzer software was used to compute clonality and richness metrics. Clones with differential abundance between regions were identified with Fisher's exact test combined with a beta-binomial method for additional stringency. In TCRdb, the immuneACCESS table is reduced to in-frame sequences with V and J assigned. These tables do not hold every clone; where another copy was compared, an unresolved V gene accounts for under half, and the others remain unexplained. That table gives V, J and clone size, and the DNA gave D and trimming. This sample gives roughly 2,700 clones in total; about 70% of them show up just once. Together, the top ten hold 45% of the sample.

Overall study results and their limits: The authors acknowledged a relatively low patient number and under-sampled tumor-infiltrating lymphocyte representation as limitations. In each sequenced patient, tumor region a showed significantly more unique T-cell clonal expansions than tumor region b. TCR sequencing was reported to confirm the RNA-seq-based estimates of regional differences in tumor-infiltrating lymphocyte burden. Overall T cell clonality did not differ significantly between tumor regions within either sequenced patient.

The H label marked samples taken from distinct, geographically separated regions of the hepatocellular carcinoma nodule. Every patient had early-stage hepatocellular carcinoma and received no therapy prior to surgical resection. Sampled areas lacked macroscopic evidence of necrosis or hemorrhage. Multiple regions from a couple of patients were subjected to TCR sequencing (ImmunoSeq). Each frozen resection tissue sample was taken at least 1 cm away from every other sample. Genomic DNA was isolated from bulk tissue with the DNeasy blood and tissue kit. The TCR was taken from a woman between 65 and 79 years old with hepatocellular carcinoma. The receptor chain draws on TRBV4-2 and TRBJ1-2, and perhaps TRBD1 as D gene, on 5 matching bases. The specimen was tumor tissue, collected before any cancer treatment. The DNA reads TGTGCCAGATCCCTGGGGGAGCGTTCTGATGGCTACACCTTC. This is translated as CARSLGERSDGYTF.